The clone carrying this T cell receptor beta chain was recorded many times. The antigen remains unidentified. The data originate from a study of human T cells and chemical hapten exposure. The study's findings and limits: TCRs above 1 in 1000 frequency did not change with DPC sensitization.

TCRdb recomputed calls from the RACE reads with MiXCR, one row per CDR3 protein. Of over 45,000 distinct CDR3 sequences in the sample, approximately 4.5% were seen once. The length of the CDR3 is 12 residues. The germline V and J ends were trimmed by 5 bases and 7 bases, with 11 bases remaining between them. Germline lookup yields CDR1 GTSNPN and CDR2 SVGIG (reference sequence). Described time point: healthy volunteer bleed at 2 weeks. RNA extraction used unfractionated whole blood as the source of total RNA. This receptor was obtained from a female donor in good health. Some clones in this sample may be carry-over from other donors' samples. The sequencing input was whole blood. The V call is TRBV30, the J call TRBJ1-4; D unresolved. CDR3 coding DNA: TGTGCCTGGGGAGGACTGGGTGAAAAACTGTTTTTT. It encodes CAWGGLGEKLFF. Variable domain in full (rest from reference TRBV30 and TRBJ1-4): SQTIHQWPATLVQPVGSPLSLECTVEGTSNPNLYWYRQAAGRGLQLLFYSVGIGQISSEVPQNLSASRPQDRQFILSSKKLLLSDSGFYLCAWGGLGEKLFFGSGTQLSVL.